A selection of T cell receptor beta chains follows, all from one sample in a study of regulatory T cells in long-lasting Graves disease. TCRdb itself ran the multiplex PCR reads through MiXCR, one entry per CDR3 protein. The sample shows a few hundred thousand distinct CDR3 sequences, 12% of them seen only once. This sample was also put to use in a study of T cells in Graves' hyperthyroidism and ophthalmopathy.

The sample in question was peripheral blood mononuclear cells (PBMCs), obtained at new diagnosis, from a patient treated with antithyroid drugs. The receptor set was obtained from a young woman with Graves disease. The CDR3 runs from the conserved cysteine through the conserved F or W. Only part of the rows carry a size: once, few, many, or a class if the clone is expanded.

V	size	J	CDR3
TRBV5-1	-	TRBJ2-2	CASSLAAGRGGELFF
TRBV4-2	few	TRBJ2-2	CASRPGTTNTGELFF
TRBV20-1	many	TRBJ1-2	CSAKTGIDYGYTF
TRBV2	-	TRBJ2-3	CASTSSTRYAVF
TRBV6-2/TRBV6-3	few	TRBJ2-5	CASSSGGYEETQYF
TRBV27	many	TRBJ2-4	CASSSKPPIYKNIQYF
TRBV7-2	many	TRBJ2-5	CASRFRGTQETQYF
TRBV6-5	many	TRBJ2-7	CASSYSSAGASYEQYF
TRBV12-3/TRBV12-4	many	TRBJ2-4	CASSLLVVGIAKNIQYF
TRBV15	few	TRBJ2-4	CATSDGRSGTKNVQYF
TRBV7-3	-	TRBJ2-3	CASSLTDGADTQYF
TRBV19	few	TRBJ1-2	CASSNKPNYGYTF
TRBV12-5	many	TRBJ1-3	CATMSLISGNTIYF
TRBV6-5	-	TRBJ2-1	CASSSGDHNEQFF
TRBV12-3/TRBV12-4	few	TRBJ1-5	CASSPRRTDQPQHF
TRBV12-3/TRBV12-4	many	TRBJ1-1	CATKTGSRTEAFF
TRBV12-3/TRBV12-4	many	TRBJ1-1	CASSHLSNTEAFF
TRBV15	many	TRBJ2-3	CATSGLAAASTDTQYF
TRBV4-3	-	TRBJ2-5	CASSQGYSRADTQYF
TRBV12-3/TRBV12-4	few	TRBJ2-1	CASLTSASVSNEQFF
TRBV20-1	few	TRBJ2-1	CSATPRQRENNEQFF
TRBV29-1	-	TRBJ1-4	CSVAGAEANEKLFF
TRBV7-9	-	TRBJ1-1	CASSLVGRYRVRTEAFF
TRBV29-1	-	TRBJ1-2	CSVKPGDPFPYLYGYTF
TRBV5-6	many	TRBJ1-2	CASSFWTGLYNYGYTF
TRBV3-1	many	TRBJ1-4	CASSRYAGPLGEKLFF
TRBV7-8	many	TRBJ1-1	CASSLGRAKIGNTEAFF
TRBV27	many	TRBJ1-5	CASSPLWGLNQPQHF